The next 24 T cell receptor beta chains were all read from a single sample in a study of blood T cell repertoires in COVID-19. Clones were read by immunoSEQ multiplex PCR, and TCRdb kept only the in-frame ones, dropping some. The data show 350,000 to 400,000 clones, with 85% to 90% seen just once and about 1% held by the top ten. Sequencing was done on a sample of PBMCs or T cells enriched from blood (not recorded which). The receptors come from a man between 18 and 35 years old who had recovered from COVID-19.

V usage is TRBV12-3 or TRBV12-4 and J usage is TRBJ2-2; D is undetermined. Trimming took off 7 bases at V and 5 bases at J, with 5 bases between the two ends. The CDR3 totals 11 residues. In DNA, the CDR3 is TGTGCCAGCACCGTAACCGGGGAGCTGTTTTTT. Translated, it gives CASTVTGELFF.

This clone was counted once. The chain carries TRBV24-1 and TRBJ2-5, with a possible D match to TRBD1 (5 bases). V lost 5 bases and J 5 bases, leaving 8 bases between the germline ends. Germline CDR1 is KGHDR and CDR2 is SFDVKD. The CDR3 runs to 12 residues. The CDR3 is CATSAQGETQYF. In DNA form, the CDR3 reads TGTGCCACCAGTGCTCAGGGTGAGACCCAGTACTTC.

The rearrangement uses TRBV27 and TRBJ1-6, with 7 positions matching TRBD1. V lost 5 bases and J lost 7; bases outside the gene matches: 2. The CDR3 spans 13 residues. Germline CDR1 is MNHEY and CDR2 is SMNVEV (reference sequence). The CDR3 loop is CASSTQGNSPLHF. The CDR3 nucleotides are TGTGCCAGCAGTACACAGGGGAATTCACCCCTCCACTTT.

V is TRBV4-2 and J is TRBJ1-1; D call uncertain. V lost 0 bases and J lost 0, with 5 bases in between. Germline CDR1 and CDR2: LGHNA and YNFKEQ. The CDR3 is 14 amino acids. The CDR3 bases are TGTGCCAGCAGCCAAGATCGTTTGAACACTGAAGCTTTCTTT. Protein sequence: CASSQDRLNTEAFF.

The chain employs TRBV7-2 and TRBJ2-1; perhaps TRBD1 as D (5 bases). Germline-derived CDR1 and CDR2 are SGHTA and FQGNSA. The CDR3 spans 11 residues. V gave up 1 base and J gave up 10 bases, with 5 bases separating them. CDR3 bases: TGTGCCAGCAGCTTAGGACAGGAGCAGTTCTTC. This encodes CASSLGQEQFF.

The chain couples TRBV6-5 to TRBJ1-2; the D gene is possibly TRBD1 (5 bases). The CDR3 is 13 residues long. The germline gives CDR1 MNHEY, CDR2 SVGAGI. Trimming took off 4 bases at V and 7 bases at J, with 13 bases between the two ends. The CDR3 here is CASSSGRVGGYTF. The CDR3 bases are TGTGCCAGCAGTTCGGGCAGGGTCGGTGGCTACACCTTC.

V and J are TRBV7-8 and TRBJ1-1, with D unclear. Trimming removed 6 bases at V and 0 bases at J, with 14 bases between. CDR3 size: 15 residues. Germline loops: CDR1 SGHVS, CDR2 FQNEAQ. DNA of the CDR3: TGTGCCAGCAGTCATCCGGGAGCCATGAACACTGAAGCTTTCTTT. This translates into CASSHPGAMNTEAFF.

The V gene is TRBV4-1, the J gene TRBJ1-5; D is unresolved. CDR3 size: 16 residues. V was shortened by 1 base and J by 2 bases, with 12 bases between the two germline ends. Germline assignment: CDR1 MGHRA and CDR2 YSYEKL. The chain's CDR3 is CASSQGTTLRNQPQHF. The CDR3, as DNA: TGCGCCAGCAGCCAAGGGACTACCCTTCGCAATCAGCCCCAGCATTTT.

The chain employs TRBV6-6 and TRBJ2-7; tentative D call: TRBD1 (5 bases). The V and J ends lost 4 bases and 2 bases respectively, with 9 bases between them. The CDR3 runs to 13 residues. The V gene's germline CDR1 is MNHNY and CDR2 SVGAGI (reference sequence). In DNA, the CDR3 is TGTGCCAGCAGTTCGGACACTCCCTACGAGCAGTACTTC. Amino acids: CASSSDTPYEQYF.

The V gene is TRBV21-1, the J gene TRBJ1-2; the D call in the table, TRBD1, was not verified against the DNA. TRBV21-1 is shown as a pseudogene. The length of the CDR3 is 14 residues. The CDR3 reads CASSKADRGNGYTF. CDR3 DNA: TGTGCCAGCAGCAAAGCCGACAGGGGCAATGGCTACACCTTC.

The rearrangement uses TRBV7-7 and TRBJ2-1; D uncertain. Between the trimmed V and J ends, which lost 6 bases and 1 base, there was a span of 7 bases. Germline CDR1 is SSHAT and CDR2 is FNYEAQ (reference sequence). This CDR3 has 13 amino acids. CDR3 amino acids: CASSPPSYNEQFF. In DNA form, the CDR3 reads TGTGCCAGCAGTCCCCCGTCCTACAATGAGCAGTTCTTC.

The CDR3 DNA sequence: TGTGCCAGCAGCCAACCAGAGCCGGACTGGACTCAAGAGACCCAGTACTTC. It codes for CASSQPEPDWTQETQYF. The chain uses TRBV3-1 (or the pseudogene TRBV3-2) and TRBJ2-5; maybe TRBD2 (5 bases). Germline CDR1 and CDR2: LGHDT and YNNKEL (reference sequence). V lost 2 bases to trimming and J lost 2 bases, with 18 bases between them. CDR3 length equals 17 residues.

CDR3: CASSRLGGGRSYEQYF. The DNA for the CDR3 is TGTGCCAGCAGCCGATTAGGGGGGGGCCGCTCCTACGAGCAGTACTTC. V usage is TRBV7-8 and J usage is TRBJ2-7; perhaps TRBD2 as D (7 bases). The V gene's germline CDR1 is SGHVS and CDR2 FQNEAQ. CDR3 length equals 16 residues. Trimming removed 5 bases at V and 0 bases at J, with 17 bases between.

V and J are TRBV11-2 and TRBJ2-1, with a tentative D call TRBD1 (8 bases). This CDR3 comprises 16 residues. Germline V gives CDR1 SGHAT, CDR2 FQNNGV. V was shortened by 4 bases and J by 5 bases, with 18 bases between the two germline ends. CDR3 nucleotide sequence: TGTGCCAGCAGCTCTCGGCGGGGGACAGGAAACAATGAGCAGTTCTTC. Translating gives CASSSRRGTGNNEQFF.

The V call is TRBV10-3, the J call TRBJ2-1, with 8 nucleotides matching TRBD1. V lost 10 bases to trimming and J lost 7 bases; unmatched junction nucleotides: 9. Germline V gives CDR1 ENHRY, CDR2 SYGVKD. The CDR3 has 13 residues. In DNA form, the CDR3 reads TGTGCCACACAGGACAGGGTCGGGAATGAGCAGTTCTTC. It encodes CATQDRVGNEQFF.

The chain carries TRBV9 and TRBJ2-3; 10 bases are a match to TRBD2. V shed 3 bases, J shed 1 base, and the junction held 5 bases outside the gene matches. The CDR3 runs to 16 residues. Germline V gene lookup returns CDR1 SGDLS and CDR2 YYNGEE. DNA for the CDR3: TGTGCCAGCAGCGAGAGCGGGGGGGCCGGCACAGATACGCAGTATTTT. Its translation is CASSESGGAGTDTQYF.

The chain uses TRBV28 and TRBJ2-7; TRBD2 aligns across 7 bases. There are 14 residues in the CDR3. CDR1 and CDR2 (germline): MDHEN, SYDVKM. V was clipped by 3 bases and J by 0 bases; unmatched bases: 2. CDR3 DNA: TGTGCCAGCAGTTTGGGGGGGATCTCCTACGAGCAGTACTTC. Its protein is CASSLGGISYEQYF.

The chain couples TRBV28 to TRBJ1-3; 9 bases fit TRBD1. The V gene's germline CDR1 is MDHEN and CDR2 SYDVKM. The CDR3 is 17 amino acids. Trimming took 7 bases from V and 1 from J; bases not matched to a gene: 11. The CDR3 coding sequence is TGTGCCAGCAACCGGGACAGGGACTTATCTTCTGGAAACACCATATATTTT. This gives the protein CASNRDRDLSSGNTIYF.

The gene calls are TRBV9 and TRBJ1-2; no clear D gene. This CDR3 spans 14 amino acids. The V end lost 3 bases, the J end lost 5 bases, and 14 bases lay between the germline ends. CDR1 and CDR2 from the germline V gene are SGDLS and YYNGEE. CDR3 nucleotide sequence: TGTGCCAGCAGCGACCTCAACAGTATTTATGGCTACACCTTC. Its translation: CASSDLNSIYGYTF.

V gene TRBV19 combines with J gene TRBJ2-5; unclear D gene. Germline CDR1 reads LNHDA; CDR2 reads SQIVND (reference sequence). CDR3 length equals 13 residues. Trimming took off 3 bases at V and 5 bases at J, with 10 bases between the two ends. The CDR3, as DNA: TGTGCCAGTAGTATGGCCCTTCTCGAGACCCAGTACTTC. It is translated as CASSMALLETQYF.

The V and J genes are TRBV6-2 or TRBV6-3 and TRBJ1-5; D is uncertain. V lost 2 bases and J 2 bases, leaving 10 bases between the germline ends. The CDR3 contains 15 residues. Germline V gene data show CDR1 as MNHEY and CDR2 as SVGEGT. The CDR3 region is CASSYPSIGNQPQHF. In DNA form, the CDR3 reads TGTGCCAGCAGTTACCCTTCCATAGGCAATCAGCCCCAGCATTTT.

Concerning this clone: The same CDR3 also results from other DNA sequences found in this sample. The V call is TRBV3-1 (or the pseudogene TRBV3-2), the J call TRBJ1-3; no firm D call. Germline V gives CDR1 LGHDT, CDR2 YNNKEL (reference sequence). V was trimmed by 1 base and J by 3 bases, leaving 7 bases between them. The CDR3 covers 14 residues. CDR3 residues: CASSQGHSGNTIYF. The CDR3 DNA reads as TGTGCCAGCAGCCAAGGACACAGTGGAAACACCATATATTTT.

Turning to this clone: The same CDR3 arises from other DNA sequences in this sample as well. This sequence joins TRBV6-5 and TRBJ2-3; a possible D gene is TRBD2 (6 bases). CDR3 length: 12 amino acids. Germline loops: CDR1 MNHEY, CDR2 SVGAGI. Trimming took off 4 bases at V and 4 bases at J, with 6 bases between the two ends. CDR3 bases: TGTGCCAGCAGTTCGGGGGCAGATACGCAGTATTTT. This codes for CASSSGADTQYF.

The chain combines TRBV5-1 with TRBJ2-2, with TRBD2 matching over 7 bases. CDR3 size: 16 residues. The trim removed 3 bases at V and 6 bases at J, leaving 11 bases unmatched. Germline CDR1 and CDR2: SGHRS and YFSETQ. CDR3 amino acids: CASSSLRGELAGELFF. CDR3 DNA: TGCGCCAGCAGCTCCCTCCGGGGGGAGCTCGCCGGGGAGCTGTTTTTT.